These T cell receptor beta chains were read from a single sample in a study of control samples from healthy donors and cancer patients. Here immunoSEQ multiplex PCR was the method, and the copy in TCRdb shows in-frame clones only, minus some. The repertoire consists of around 130,000 clones, with 85% to 95% occurring once and the leading ten covering approximately 8.6%. Input material: blood. Every receptor here comes from a man aged 18 to 30 in good health. Each CDR3 is given without its conserved first and last residue.

j_call | v_call | cdr3_aa
TRBJ1-6 | TRBV5-4 | ASSLVPIRGSSYNSPLH
TRBJ1-1 | TRBV30 | AWTEAGGTEAF
TRBJ1-6 | TRBV5-1 | ASSLYSDRVNSPLH
TRBJ2-7 | TRBV5-1 | ASSQDTLEQY
TRBJ1-1 | TRBV4-1 | ASSPRQGTEAF
TRBJ1-1 | TRBV5-1 | ASSLVQGNTEAF
TRBJ1-2 | TRBV6-6 | ASSDRGNYGYT
TRBJ2-7 | TRBV3-1/TRBV3-2 | ASSQWDTYSYEQY
TRBJ2-1 | TRBV14 | ASSQDNRGLRNEQF
TRBJ2-2 | TRBV7-8 | ASSLDRDSYTGELF
TRBJ1-5 | TRBV7-2 | ASSLDRDQPQH
TRBJ2-5 | TRBV7-7 | ASSLELTAGGYETQY
TRBJ1-4 | TRBV5-1 | ASRWTGPNEKLF
TRBJ2-3 | TRBV19 | ASRTLRAGGTDTQY
TRBJ2-3 | TRBV5-1 | ASSLADGIGGATDTQY
TRBJ1-3 | TRBV5-6 | ASSLGRVSLAGNTIY
TRBJ1-5 | TRBV12-5 | ASGLGLDRGRNSAQPQH
TRBJ2-1 | TRBV6-6 | ASSYQQGGYNEQF
TRBJ1-3 | TRBV5-6 | ASSLDYSGNTIY
TRBJ1-4 | TRBV4-2 | ASSQDGMRGVKLF
TRBJ2-5 | TRBV5-1 | ASSLSDRQETQY
TRBJ2-5 | TRBV3-1/TRBV3-2 | ASSQEARIKLSETQY
TRBJ2-5 | TRBV6-6 | ASADRGPGETQY
TRBJ2-7 | TRBV2 | AGRDSLEQY
TRBJ2-5 | TRBV5-1 | ANGSTRETQY
TRBJ2-1 | TRBV9 | ASSVEGYNEQF
TRBJ2-1 | TRBV28 | ASSSWDGDNEQF
TRBJ1-1 | TRBV18 | ASSPPFSGGTEAF
TRBJ1-4 | TRBV30 | ASPGQGNEKLF
TRBJ1-1 | TRBV10-3 | ATGVSTEAF